This TCR beta chain was sequenced during a study of blood T cell repertoires in COVID-19. Across the study: Researchers got acute and convalescent COVID-19 samples from the United States, Italy and Spain. Sample material is recorded as cDNA or gDNA derived from T cells, B-cell-depleted T cells, or PBMCs.

In the source study's methods: Reference gene primer amplification gave nucleated cell count estimates. The assay was immunoSEQ multiplex PCR, and TCRdb's table has in-frame clones only and misses some. That table gives V, J and clone size, and the DNA gave D and trimming. This table holds just over 50,000 clones, 65% to 90% found once. There are 16 residues in the CDR3. The TCR comes from an older man with acute or convalescent COVID-19. The chain links TRBV21-1 to TRBJ1-4; the listed D gene, TRBD1, was not tested against the DNA. TRBV21-1 is a recognized pseudogene. The sample comprised peripheral blood. The CDR3 DNA reads as TGTGCCAGCAGCAAAGCGGACGGACAGAGCAATGAAAAACTGTTTTTT. Amino acids: CASSKADGQSNEKLFF.